Presented here are 32 T cell receptor beta chains from one specimen sequenced in a study of OX40 agonist ivuxolimab in advanced cancers. Sequenced by immunoSEQ multiplex PCR; TCRdb stores in-frame clones only, minus some. Among about 66,000 clones listed, 86% were seen once. The source material was CD4+ or CD8+ T cells sorted from blood, sampled in a trial of the OX40 agonist ivuxolimab. All receptors come from an adult with an advanced solid tumor such as melanoma, head and neck, liver or kidney cancer.

The chain has TRBV5-4 and TRBJ2-5, with D perhaps given as TRBD1 or TRBD2 (5 bases each). Germline V gene sequence: CDR1 SGHNT, CDR2 YYREEE (reference sequence). V dropped 0 bases and J dropped 1 base, with 7 bases sitting between them. The CDR3 is 14 amino acids. The CDR3 sequence is CASSLAGTQETQYF. The CDR3 DNA reads TGTGCCAGCAGCTTGGCCGGGACCCAAGAGACCCAGTACTTC.

The rearrangement uses TRBV9 and TRBJ1-2; 9 bases fit TRBD1. This CDR3 region has 14 residues. With 3 bases clipped from V and 8 bases from J, the junction kept 8 bases outside the gene matches. Germline CDR1 and CDR2: SGDLS and YYNGEE. The CDR3 loop reads CASSEGQGGRGYTF. CDR3 nucleotide sequence: TGTGCCAGCAGCGAGGGACAGGGCGGTAGGGGCTACACCTTC.

V usage is TRBV15 and J usage is TRBJ1-1, with TRBD1 as a possible D gene (5 bases). Deletions cut 0 bases from V and 4 bases from J, with 15 bases between. The CDR3 spans 16 residues. Germline loops: CDR1 LNHNV, CDR2 YYDKDF (reference sequence). CDR3 sequence: CATSRDLGRGGTEAFF. As DNA, the CDR3 is TGTGCCACCAGCAGAGATCTGGGGCGGGGGGGCACTGAAGCTTTCTTT.

This chain joins TRBV7-7 and TRBJ2-3; perhaps TRBD1 as D (6 bases). The V end lost 2 bases, the J end lost 5 bases, and 14 bases lay between the germline ends. The CDR3 has 15 residues. Germline lookup yields CDR1 SSHAT and CDR2 FNYEAQ (reference sequence). CDR3 DNA: TGTGCCAGCAGCTTAAACAGGGACGCGCTAGATACGCAGTATTTT. Encoded protein: CASSLNRDALDTQYF.

For this clone: Other DNA variants within this sample encode the same CDR3. The V call is TRBV5-1, the J call TRBJ1-6, with D maybe TRBD1 (5 bases). V was cut by 4 bases and J by 9 bases, with 23 bases left in between. The germline V gene encodes CDR1 SGHRS and CDR2 YFSETQ. The length of the CDR3 is 17 residues. In DNA, the CDR3 is TGCGCCAGCAGCCCACTCAACTTGGCAGGGCCTTTTTCACCCCTCCACTTT. It codes for CASSPLNLAGPFSPLHF.

This clone has just one count. The chain carries TRBV7-2 and TRBJ1-4, with D perhaps matching TRBD1 (5 bases). V lost 1 base and J 5 bases, leaving 8 bases between the germline ends. CDR3 length equals 14 residues. Germline-derived CDR1 and CDR2 are SGHTA and FQGNSA. CDR3 protein: CASSLGTQNEKLFF. The CDR3 nucleotides are TGTGCCAGCAGCTTAGGGACACAAAATGAAAAACTGTTTTTT.

The genes are TRBV5-4 and TRBJ1-4; 8 nucleotides match TRBD1. There are 16 residues in the CDR3. Germline V lookup: CDR1 SGHNT, CDR2 YYREEE (reference sequence). V shed 6 bases, J shed 2 bases, and the junction held 9 bases outside the gene matches. The CDR3 sequence is CASTTGGRGTNEKLFF. CDR3 DNA sequence: TGTGCCAGCACCACAGGGGGGCGCGGGACTAATGAAAAACTGTTTTTT.

The chain has TRBV11-1 and TRBJ1-1; perhaps TRBD1 as D (5 bases). Looked up from germline, CDR1 is SGHAT and CDR2 is FQDESV (reference sequence). Between the trimmed V and J ends, which lost 5 bases and 4 bases, there was a span of 14 bases. The length of the CDR3 is 14 residues. CDR3 DNA sequence: TGTGCCAGCAGCCTCGGGGGGAGTATCACTGAAGCTTTCTTT. This gives the protein CASSLGGSITEAFF.

The V and J genes are TRBV19 and TRBJ1-5, with D possibly TRBD1 on 6 matching bases. Trimming cost V 5 bases and J 6 bases, with 14 bases left between them. Germline V lookup: CDR1 LNHDA, CDR2 SQIVND (reference sequence). The CDR3 runs 14 residues. Here the CDR3 DNA reads TGTGCCAGTAGTCTACAGGGTTCCGTTCAGCCCCAGCATTTT. It specifies CASSLQGSVQPQHF. Together with reference TRBV19 and TRBJ1-5, the CDR3 gives the full variable domain: DGGITQSPKYLFRKEGQNVTLSCEQNLNHDAMYWYRQDPGQGLRLIYYSQIVNDFQKGDIAEGYSVSREKKESFPLTVTSAQKNPTAFYLCASSLQGSVQPQHFGDGTRLSIL.

This clone was observed a few times. The sample contains more than one DNA sequence encoding this CDR3. V and J are TRBV10-3 and TRBJ1-1; the D is unclear. Germline-derived CDR1 and CDR2 are ENHRY and SYGVKD. The V end was cut by 0 bases, the J end by 4 bases, with 9 bases between. CDR3 length: 14 amino acids. The CDR3 loop is CAISESMRATEAFF. The CDR3 DNA reads as TGTGCCATCAGTGAGTCGATGCGGGCCACTGAAGCTTTCTTT.

V is TRBV7-2 and J is TRBJ2-5; possible D gene TRBD1, 6 bases. Germline CDR1 and CDR2: SGHTA and FQGNSA. This CDR3 has 14 residues. V was trimmed by 1 base and J by 7 bases, leaving 13 bases between them. The DNA of the CDR3 is TGTGCCAGCAGCTTAGATCAGGGGATCGGGACCCAGTACTTC. Protein product: CASSLDQGIGTQYF. Drawing the rest from reference TRBV7-2 and TRBJ2-5, the complete variable domain is GAGVSQSPSNKVTEKGKDVELRCDPISGHTALYWYRQSLGQGLEFLIYFQGNSAPDKSGLPSDRFSAERTGGSVSTLTIQRTQQEDSAVYLCASSLDQGIGTQYFGPGTRLLVL.

The genes are TRBV21-1 and TRBJ2-3. TRBV21-1 represents a pseudogene. This CDR3 is 13 amino acids long. The CDR3 region has the DNA TGTGCCAGTCAGACCCACTCCACAGATACGCAGTATTTT. The encoded protein is CASQTHSTDTQYF.

V is TRBV5-1 and J is TRBJ1-3; a weak D match, TRBD1 (5 bases). Between the trimmed V and J ends, which lost 1 base and 0 bases, there was a span of 11 bases. CDR1 is SGHRS and CDR2 is YFSETQ in the germline V gene. The CDR3 is 16 residues long. The DNA of the CDR3 is TGCGCCAGCAGCTTGCAGGGTCCCTCCTCTGGAAACACCATATATTTT. Protein sequence: CASSLQGPSSGNTIYF.

The chain is built from TRBV7-9 and TRBJ1-1, with D uncertain. Germline-derived CDR1 and CDR2 are SEHNR and FQNEAQ (reference sequence). Trimming stripped 5 bases from V and 1 base from J, with 14 bases between. The CDR3 is 15 amino acids. The CDR3 reads CASSPTYGENTEAFF. Written as DNA, the CDR3 is TGTGCCAGCAGCCCCACCTACGGCGAGAACACTGAAGCTTTCTTT.

The chain is built from TRBV4-2 and TRBJ2-6; D remains ambiguous. This CDR3 region has 17 residues. Germline loops: CDR1 LGHNA, CDR2 YNFKEQ. The V end lost 1 base, the J end lost 0 bases, and 10 bases lay between the germline ends. The CDR3 region has the DNA TGTGCCAGCAGCCAAGGAGGCACAGTCTCTGGGGCCAACGTCCTGACTTTC. Protein product: CASSQGGTVSGANVLTF.

The rearrangement uses TRBV7-9 and TRBJ1-5, with 10 nucleotides matching TRBD1. The V segment lost 0 bases and the J segment 2 bases; nucleotides outside the gene matches: 1. The CDR3 is 16 residues long. Germline CDR1 is SEHNR and CDR2 is FQNEAQ (reference sequence). As DNA, the CDR3 is TGTGCCAGCAGCTTAGCCGGGACAGGGGGCAATCAGCCCCAGCATTTT. Amino acid sequence: CASSLAGTGGNQPQHF.

The rearrangement joins TRBV6-1 to TRBJ1-2; 7 bases match TRBD1. V shed 7 bases, J shed 7 bases, and the junction held 12 bases outside the gene matches. Germline V CDR1 and CDR2: MNHNS, SASEGT. The CDR3 loop spans 14 amino acids. In DNA, the CDR3 is TGTGCCAGCAACCAAATAGGGGGCGGCTCTGGCTACACCTTC. This translates into CASNQIGGGSGYTF.

This chain joins TRBV4-1 and TRBJ2-4; TRBD1 is a possible D gene (6 bases). Germline lookup yields CDR1 MGHRA and CDR2 YSYEKL. This CDR3 is built from 16 residues. V was clipped by 1 base and J by 5 bases, with 15 bases between them. The DNA of the CDR3 is TGCGCCAGCAGCCAAGCTACTACGCGACAGGAAAACATTCAGTACTTC. Protein: CASSQATTRQENIQYF.

In DNA, the CDR3 is TGTGCCAGCAGTTACGGTCCCAGGGGAAAGACCCAGTACTTC. Translating it yields CASSYGPRGKTQYF. The chain carries TRBV6-5 and TRBJ2-5, with D tentatively TRBD1 (6 bases). The ends were cut back, 2 bases at V and 6 bases at J, with 13 bases in the middle. Germline CDR1 MNHEY, CDR2 SVGAGI. This CDR3 has 14 residues.

DNA of the CDR3: TGTGCCAGCAGCTTGAAGCAGATCATGAACACTGAAGCTTTCTTT. Translation gives CASSLKQIMNTEAFF. This rearrangement joins TRBV5-5 to TRBJ1-1; D gene uncertain. Trimming pared 1 base from V and 0 bases from J, leaving 10 bases between. Germline V gene data show CDR1 as SGHKS and CDR2 as YYEKEE (reference sequence). This CDR3 has 15 amino acids.

The chain couples TRBV7-2 to TRBJ1-2; 9 positions match TRBD1. CDR1 SGHTA and CDR2 FQGNSA come from the germline V gene. This CDR3 has 14 residues. V shed 5 bases, J shed 3 bases, and the junction held 4 bases outside the gene matches. The DNA for the CDR3 is TGTGCCAGCAGCCTACAGGGGGCCTACTATGGCTACACCTTC. Amino acids: CASSLQGAYYGYTF.

The J gene is TRBJ1-5, the V gene TRBV18, with 10 bases matching TRBD1. Germline loops: CDR1 KGHSH, CDR2 LQKENI. CDR3 size: 14 residues. J was trimmed by 6 bases and V by 6 bases; bases with no gene match: 5. CDR3: CASSPTGGGQPQHF. The CDR3 DNA reads TGTGCCAGCTCTCCGACAGGGGGCGGTCAGCCCCAGCATTTT.

The chain recombines TRBV29-1 with TRBJ1-4, with 7 bases aligning to TRBD1. The CDR3 totals 14 residues. Germline loops: CDR1 SQVTM, CDR2 ANQGSEA. The J segment lost 7 bases and the V segment lost 0 bases, leaving 5 bases of the junction unmatched. The DNA of the CDR3 is TGCAGCGTTGAAGAAAGACAGGGAAGTGAAAAACTGTTTTTT. It encodes CSVEERQGSEKLFF.

The V and J genes are TRBV10-3 and TRBJ1-4; no clear D. In germline, CDR1 is ENHRY, CDR2 SYGVKD. V dropped 4 bases and J dropped 3 bases, with 9 bases sitting between them. The CDR3 is 14 amino acids. DNA for the CDR3: TGTGCCATCAGTGGCAACAGACCTAATGAAAAACTGTTTTTT. This gives the protein CAISGNRPNEKLFF.

The chain couples TRBV19 to TRBJ1-1; the D is unclear. Germline loops: CDR1 LNHDA, CDR2 SQIVND (reference sequence). V lost 4 bases, J lost 10 bases, and 25 bases lay in between. This CDR3 comprises 16 residues. CDR3 sequence (DNA): TGTGCCAGTAGTACGGGGTGGCGCGGGCCAGCCTGGGGAGCTTTCTTT. Residues: CASSTGWRGPAWGAFF.

This chain joins TRBV6-1 and TRBJ2-7; D might be TRBD1 (5 bases). Trimming pared 3 bases from V and 4 bases from J, leaving 7 bases between. Germline CDR1 reads MNHNS; CDR2 reads SASEGT. The CDR3 extends over 12 amino acids. CDR3 residues: CASSDRAYEQYF. The CDR3 bases are TGTGCCAGCAGTGACAGGGCGTACGAGCAGTACTTC.

The V call is TRBV5-1, the J call TRBJ1-2, with 7 bases that match TRBD1. This CDR3 contains 14 residues. Germline assignment: CDR1 SGHRS and CDR2 YFSETQ. The junction had 10 bases not matched to a gene; V was cut back by 4 bases and J by 7 bases. The CDR3, as DNA: TGCGCCAGCAGCCTCGAACAGGGGAGTGTTGGCTACACCTTC. This encodes CASSLEQGSVGYTF.

The chain has TRBV7-2 and TRBJ2-2, with 7 bases fitting TRBD1. V shed 4 bases, J shed 1 base, and the junction held 3 bases outside the gene matches. The germline V gene has CDR1 SGHTA and CDR2 FQGNSA. This CDR3 spans 15 amino acids. The DNA for the CDR3 is TGTGCCAGCAGCTCGGACAGGAGGAACACCGGGGAGCTGTTTTTT. Translated, it gives CASSSDRRNTGELFF.

The chain employs TRBV7-8 and TRBJ2-6; D gene unclear. V was shortened by 5 bases and J by 0 bases, with 8 bases between the two germline ends. The germline CDR1 and CDR2 sequences are SGHVS and FQNEAQ. The CDR3 loop spans 15 amino acids. CDR3 sequence reads: CASSPPASGANVLTF. The CDR3 DNA sequence: TGTGCCAGCAGCCCCCCGGCCTCTGGGGCCAACGTCCTGACTTTC. Full variable domain (remainder filled in from reference TRBV7-8 and TRBJ2-6): GAGVSQSPRYKVAKRGQDVALRCDPISGHVSLFWYQQALGQGPEFLTYFQNEAQLDKSGLPSDRFFAERPEGSVSTLKIQRTQQEDSAVYLCASSPPASGANVLTFGAGSRLTVL.

This chain joins TRBV5-1 and TRBJ2-2, with a tentative D call TRBD2 (6 bases). Trimming took 4 bases from V and 8 from J, leaving 15 bases between them. The CDR3 runs to 14 residues. CDR1 SGHRS and CDR2 YFSETQ come from the germline V gene. The CDR3 DNA reads TGCGCCAGCAGCGGAGGAGGGTCTCAGGGGGAGCTGTTTTTT. Its translation is CASSGGGSQGELFF.

V is TRBV9 and J is TRBJ2-5; no clear D gene. The DNA end is a closer match to TRBJ2-7, so the J assignment may be wrong. CDR1 and CDR2 from the germline V gene are SGDLS and YYNGEE. The CDR3 length is 14 residues. CDR3 sequence (DNA): TGTGCCAGCAGCCCCAGTCAGGATGTCTACGAGCAGTACTTC. It is translated as CASSPSQDVYEQYF.

This chain connects TRBV27 to TRBJ1-6; D gene ambiguous. This CDR3 spans 12 amino acids. The V end was cut by 6 bases, the J end by 10 bases, with 10 bases between. Germline values: CDR1 MNHEY, CDR2 SMNVEV (reference sequence). CDR3 sequence (DNA): TGTGCCAGCAGGCTACTAAACTCACCCCTCCACTTT. Translating gives CASRLLNSPLHF.